These 30 T cell receptor beta chains were sequenced from one sample in a study of shared clonotypes between healthy human individuals. Only in-frame clones appear in the TCRdb table, and some are missing; sequencing was by immunoSEQ multiplex PCR. Of some 500,000 clones in the sample, 90% to 96% were seen once. The source material was naive CD4+ T cells sorted from blood. As for subset: CD45RA+ positively selected. These receptors were collected from a woman aged 25 to 39 in good health.

The chain employs TRBV28 and TRBJ2-5; the D gene is possibly TRBD2 (6 bases). Germline values: CDR1 MDHEN, CDR2 SYDVKM. The V end was cut by 9 bases, the J end by 1 base, with 15 bases between. CDR3 size: 14 residues. The CDR3 reads CASSGPAGQETQYF. Here the CDR3 DNA reads TGTGCCAGTAGCGGACCAGCCGGCCAAGAGACCCAGTACTTC. The variable domain in full, completed from reference TRBV28 and TRBJ2-5, reads DVKVTQSSRYLVKRTGEKVFLECVQDMDHENMFWYRQDPGLGLRLIYFSYDVKMKEKGDIPEGYSVSREKKERFSLILESASTNQTSMYLCASSGPAGQETQYFGPGTRLLVL.

The chain joins TRBV7-2 to TRBJ2-2; D is unresolved. Germline values: CDR1 SGHTA, CDR2 FQGNSA. Trimming took off 1 base at V and 3 bases at J, with 12 bases between the two ends. This CDR3 has 16 residues. The CDR3 region is CASSLVLGFYTGELFF. The CDR3 DNA sequence: TGTGCCAGCAGCTTAGTTCTGGGGTTTTACACCGGGGAGCTGTTTTTT. The full variable domain, its missing parts supplied by reference TRBV7-2 and TRBJ2-2, is GAGVSQSPSNKVTEKGKDVELRCDPISGHTALYWYRQSLGQGLEFLIYFQGNSAPDKSGLPSDRFSAERTGGSVSTLTIQRTQQEDSAVYLCASSLVLGFYTGELFFGEGSRLTVL.

The chain is built from TRBV2 and TRBJ2-3; 13 bases align to TRBD2. CDR1 and CDR2 from the germline V gene are SNHLY and FYNNEI. The CDR3 contains 19 residues. V shed 4 bases and J 0 bases; nucleotides not matched to a gene: 10. CDR3 amino acids: CASSAGLAGEASSTDTQYF. The CDR3 coding sequence is TGTGCCAGCAGTGCAGGACTAGCGGGAGAGGCCTCTAGCACAGATACGCAGTATTTT.

V is TRBV6-1 and J is TRBJ1-2; 8 bases fit TRBD1. CDR1 is MNHNS, CDR2 SASEGT, per germline. The CDR3 runs to 15 residues. J was trimmed by 5 bases and V by 6 bases; bases with no gene match: 11. CDR3 protein: CASSDPGQGRYGYTF. In DNA form, the CDR3 reads TGTGCCAGCAGCGACCCCGGACAGGGAAGGTATGGCTACACCTTC.

The rearrangement uses TRBV30 and TRBJ1-1, with a weak D call TRBD1 (6 bases). V was shortened by 4 bases and J by 5 bases, with 14 bases between the two germline ends. The germline V gene has CDR1 GTSNPN and CDR2 SVGIG (reference sequence). The CDR3 runs 13 residues. Here the CDR3 reads CAWNQQGWTEAFF. Here the CDR3 DNA reads TGTGCCTGGAACCAACAGGGTTGGACTGAAGCTTTCTTT.

V and J are TRBV2 and TRBJ2-1; 8 bases line up with TRBD2. Germline CDR1 and CDR2: SNHLY and FYNNEI. This CDR3 is 14 amino acids long. The trim removed 7 bases at V and 6 bases at J, leaving 8 bases unmatched. The CDR3 here is CASTKALAGNEQFF. DNA for the CDR3: TGTGCCAGCACAAAAGCCCTAGCGGGCAATGAGCAGTTCTTC.

This chain joins TRBV5-1 and TRBJ2-1; weak D call: TRBD1 (6 bases). Trimming pared 4 bases from V and 2 bases from J, leaving 13 bases between. In germline, CDR1 is SGHRS, CDR2 YFSETQ. This CDR3 has 15 residues. CDR3 coding DNA: TGCGCCAGCAGCAAAGCGACAGGCACCTACAATGAGCAGTTCTTC. Its protein is CASSKATGTYNEQFF.

The rearrangement joins TRBV5-1 to TRBJ1-2; the D gene is possibly TRBD1 (6 bases). V dropped 3 bases and J dropped 4 bases, with 10 bases sitting between them. CDR1 is SGHRS, CDR2 YFSETQ, per germline. The CDR3 totals 13 residues. In DNA, the CDR3 is TGCGCCAGCAGCTCGGACAGTTTCTATGGCTACACCTTC. It yields the protein CASSSDSFYGYTF.

This chain joins TRBV19 and TRBJ2-1, with TRBD2 matching over 12 bases. This CDR3 has 15 amino acids. V gave up 7 bases and J gave up 5 bases; unmatched junction bases: 6. CDR1 and CDR2 (germline): LNHDA, SQIVND (reference sequence). The CDR3 sequence is CASKGGTSGHNEQFF. CDR3 sequence (DNA): TGTGCCAGTAAGGGAGGGACTAGCGGGCACAATGAGCAGTTCTTC.

The chain recombines TRBV19 with TRBJ2-2; 12 nucleotides match TRBD1. The germline V gene has CDR1 LNHDA and CDR2 SQIVND (reference sequence). The CDR3 contains 18 residues. V lost 4 bases and J lost 1; bases outside the gene matches: 7. The chain's CDR3 is CASSNQGQGALNTGELFF. The CDR3, as DNA: TGTGCCAGTAGTAACCAGGGACAGGGGGCTTTGAACACCGGGGAGCTGTTTTTT.

This sequence joins TRBV6-5 and TRBJ2-1, with D tentatively TRBD2 (5 bases). Trimming removed 5 bases at V and 3 bases at J, with 11 bases between. Germline V CDR1 and CDR2: MNHEY, SVGAGI. The CDR3 spans 14 residues. The CDR3 coding sequence is TGTGCCAGCAGTCCAAGTCGGGACTACAATGAGCAGTTCTTC. Protein product: CASSPSRDYNEQFF.

This sequence joins TRBV11-2 and TRBJ2-5; 8 bases are shared with TRBD1. The CDR3 extends over 14 amino acids. CDR1 is SGHAT, CDR2 FQNNGV, per germline. Unmatched junction bases numbered 6, after V lost 4 bases and J lost 5 bases. CDR3 amino acids: CASSSNQGAETQYF. The CDR3 DNA follows: TGTGCCAGCAGCTCGAATCAGGGGGCCGAGACCCAGTACTTC.

This clone was seen only a few times. The chain carries TRBV7-9 and TRBJ1-4; D call uncertain. Trimming shortened V by 5 bases and J by 10 bases, and 11 bases separated the two germline ends. CDR3 size: 12 residues. Germline V gene lookup returns CDR1 SEHNR and CDR2 FQNEAQ (reference sequence). CDR3 protein: CASSPGLGKLFF. CDR3 nucleotides: TGTGCCAGCAGCCCCGGTCTGGGAAAACTGTTTTTT.

The gene calls are TRBV28 and TRBJ1-1, with D perhaps TRBD1 (6 bases). The CDR3 consists of 13 residues. V was clipped by 6 bases and J by 1 base, with 9 bases between them. Looked up from germline, CDR1 is MDHEN and CDR2 is SYDVKM. The CDR3 loop is CASRRTANTEAFF. The CDR3 DNA is TGTGCCAGCAGGCGGACAGCGAACACTGAAGCTTTCTTT.

The chain uses TRBV4-1 and TRBJ2-7; 7 nucleotides match TRBD1. The CDR3 extends over 14 amino acids. Looked up from germline, CDR1 is MGHRA and CDR2 is YSYEKL. V lost 4 bases and J lost 2; bases outside the gene matches: 5. In DNA, the CDR3 is TGCGCCAGCAGCCCGTGGGACAGAACCTACGAGCAGTACTTC. This translates into CASSPWDRTYEQYF.

This rearrangement joins TRBV19 to TRBJ1-2; TRBD1 matches at 7 bases. The CDR3 runs 13 residues. CDR1 is LNHDA and CDR2 is SQIVND in the germline V gene (reference sequence). V was pared by 7 bases and J by 4 bases, with 6 bases of the junction left unmatched. In nucleotides, the CDR3 is TGTGCCAGTACTACGACAGGGATCTATGGCTACACCTTC. Translating gives CASTTTGIYGYTF.

The CDR3 sequence is CASTKPPGTGDSYYEQYF. The CDR3 nucleotides read TGTGCCAGCACCAAACCCCCCGGCACAGGGGATTCCTACTACGAGCAGTACTTC. V and J are TRBV28 and TRBJ2-7; 7 nucleotides agree with TRBD1. Germline lookup yields CDR1 MDHEN and CDR2 SYDVKM. The CDR3 is made up of 18 amino acids. The V segment lost 7 bases and the J segment 3 bases; nucleotides outside the gene matches: 21.

This rearrangement joins TRBV28 to TRBJ1-5; weak D call: TRBD1 (6 bases). Trimming cost V 4 bases and J 6 bases, with 10 bases left between them. CDR1 is MDHEN and CDR2 is SYDVKM in the germline V gene. The CDR3 runs to 13 residues. This CDR3 is CASSYRVVQPQHF. The CDR3 region has the DNA TGTGCCAGCAGTTACAGGGTCGTTCAGCCCCAGCATTTT.

CDR3 nucleotides: TGTGCCAGCAGTTACCGGGGCAGTACTCAAGAGACCCAGTACTTC. Residues: CASSYRGSTQETQYF. The chain joins TRBV6-5 to TRBJ2-5; D may correspond to TRBD1 or TRBD2 (5 bases each). CDR3 length: 15 residues. Germline V CDR1 and CDR2: MNHEY, SVGAGI. V lost 2 bases and J 2 bases, leaving 12 bases between the germline ends.

The V call is TRBV12-5, the J call TRBJ2-7; TRBD2 might be the D (6 bases). CDR3 length equals 13 residues. CDR1 and CDR2 (germline): LGHNT, FRNRAP. The CDR3 nucleotides are TGTGCACCCCCAGGGCCGGGAGACTACGAGCAGTACTTC. This codes for CAPPGPGDYEQYF.

V usage is TRBV19 and J usage is TRBJ2-1, with TRBD1 identical over 7 bases. The V gene's germline CDR1 is LNHDA and CDR2 SQIVND (reference sequence). This CDR3 comprises 15 residues. The V and J ends lost 3 bases and 5 bases, in that order; junction bases with no gene match: 7. The CDR3 loop is CASSIPGTVNNEQFF. The CDR3 DNA is TGTGCCAGTAGTATTCCCGGGACAGTAAACAATGAGCAGTTCTTC.

J is TRBJ2-3 and V is TRBV6-5; 9 bases align to TRBD2. J lost 4 bases, V lost 3 bases, and 8 bases had no gene match. Looked up from germline, CDR1 is MNHEY and CDR2 is SVGAGI. CDR3 length: 16 amino acids. The CDR3 DNA follows: TGTGCCAGCAGTTATTCGGGACTAGCTCTCGCAGATACGCAGTATTTT. This encodes CASSYSGLALADTQYF.

This clone has just one count. The chain has TRBV28 and TRBJ2-7; weak D call: TRBD1 (6 bases). CDR3 length equals 14 residues. Germline lookup yields CDR1 MDHEN and CDR2 SYDVKM. V shed 7 bases and J shed 2 bases, with 15 bases lying between them. Here the CDR3 DNA reads TGTGCCAGCACCCCAGGGGCCCAACCCTACGAGCAGTACTTC. Translated: CASTPGAQPYEQYF.

With regard to this clone: Other DNA sequences in the same sample also yield this CDR3. The chain couples TRBV5-4 to TRBJ2-5, with TRBD2 matching 10 bases. This CDR3 has 15 residues. CDR1 and CDR2 from the germline V gene are SGHNT and YYREEE (reference sequence). The V segment lost 1 base and the J segment 3 bases; nucleotides outside the gene matches: 3. The CDR3 reads CASSLRLAGEETQYF. The CDR3 nucleotides read TGTGCCAGCAGCTTGAGGCTAGCGGGAGAAGAGACCCAGTACTTC. The full variable domain, with the rest looked up from reference TRBV5-4 and TRBJ2-5, is ETGVTQSPTHLIKTRGQQVTLRCSSQSGHNTVSWYQQALGQGPQFIFQYYREEENGRGNFPPRFSGLQFPNYSSELNVNALELDDSALYLCASSLRLAGEETQYFGPGTRLLVL.

This clone was detected only once. This sequence joins TRBV27 and TRBJ2-5; no clear D. This CDR3 spans 14 amino acids. V was shortened by 2 bases and J by 5 bases, with 12 bases between the two germline ends. The germline V gene encodes CDR1 MNHEY and CDR2 SMNVEV (reference sequence). CDR3 nucleotides: TGTGCCAGCAGTTTAACAGATACCCGGGAGACCCAGTACTTC. Translating gives CASSLTDTRETQYF.

This chain links TRBV18 with TRBJ2-7; TRBD2 aligns across 14 bases. The CDR3 contains 17 residues. V was pared by 0 bases and J by 5 bases, with 6 bases of the junction left unmatched. Germline lookup yields CDR1 KGHSH and CDR2 LQKENI. CDR3 sequence reads: CASSPPGTSGSINEQYF. For the CDR3, the DNA is TGTGCCAGCTCACCACCGGGGACTAGCGGGAGTATAAACGAGCAGTACTTC.

CDR3: CASSPPGQDEQYF. The CDR3, as DNA: TGTGCCAGCTCACCGCCTGGGCAAGACGAGCAGTACTTC. The chain uses TRBV18 and TRBJ2-7; D gene uncertain. The CDR3 has 13 amino acids. Germline V lookup: CDR1 KGHSH, CDR2 LQKENI. V lost 3 bases and J lost 5, with 11 bases in between.

The V call is TRBV13, the J call TRBJ2-7, with 9 bases aligning to TRBD1. Germline V lookup: CDR1 PRHDT, CDR2 FYEKMQ (reference sequence). With 5 bases clipped from V and 0 bases from J, the junction kept 8 bases outside the gene matches. The CDR3 runs to 16 residues. The CDR3 DNA reads TGTGCCAGCAGCATAAACAGGGGGCGTTTCTCCTACGAGCAGTACTTC. It yields the protein CASSINRGRFSYEQYF.

The J gene is TRBJ1-1, the V gene TRBV7-8; 8 bases agree with TRBD1. Germline V CDR1 and CDR2: SGHVS, FQNEAQ. V lost 5 bases to trimming and J lost 5 bases; unmatched junction nucleotides: 7. The CDR3 totals 14 residues. The CDR3 reads CASSPLTGETEAFF. CDR3 sequence (DNA): TGTGCCAGCAGCCCACTGACAGGGGAGACTGAAGCTTTCTTT.

The genes are TRBV6-6 and TRBJ2-7; possibly TRBD1 for D (6 bases). Trimming removed 6 bases at V and 3 bases at J, with 12 bases between. Germline loops: CDR1 MNHNY, CDR2 SVGAGI (reference sequence). CDR3 length equals 13 residues. CDR3 bases: TGTGCCAGCAGCCCACAGGGATACTACGAGCAGTACTTC. The encoded protein is CASSPQGYYEQYF.